The 16 T cell receptor beta chains below come from one sample, sequenced in a study of OX40 agonist ivuxolimab in advanced cancers. Produced via immunoSEQ multiplex PCR; TCRdb's table is partial and in-frame only. The sample records 35,000 to 55,000 clones, roughly 94% being singletons. The material sequenced was CD4+ or CD8+ T cells sorted from blood, taken in a trial of the OX40 agonist ivuxolimab. The receptor source for this set is an adult with an advanced solid tumor such as melanoma, head and neck, liver or kidney cancer.

J is TRBJ2-7 and V is TRBV28; D possibly corresponds to TRBD1 (7 bases). V was shortened by 2 bases and J by 4 bases, with 9 bases between the two germline ends. From germline, CDR1 is MDHEN and CDR2 SYDVKM. The CDR3 runs to 13 residues. The CDR3 region is CASSLQGGYEQYF. The CDR3 DNA is TGTGCCAGCAGTTTACAGGGGGGTTACGAGCAGTACTTC.

The rearrangement joins TRBV13 to TRBJ1-3, with 7 bases that match TRBD1. The V segment lost 5 bases and the J segment 0 bases; nucleotides outside the gene matches: 13. In germline, CDR1 is PRHDT, CDR2 FYEKMQ (reference sequence). CDR3 length equals 18 residues. In DNA form, the CDR3 reads TGTGCCAGCAGCCCAGCGGTGGACAGGTATCTCTCTGGAAACACCATATATTTT. It is translated as CASSPAVDRYLSGNTIYF. Complete variable domain (other parts from reference TRBV13 and TRBJ1-3): AAGVIQSPRHLIKEKRETATLKCYPIPRHDTVYWYQQGPGQDPQFLISFYEKMQSDKGSIPDRFSAQQFSDYHSELNMSSLELGDSALYFCASSPAVDRYLSGNTIYFGEGSWLTVV.

The chain is built from TRBV11-3 and TRBJ1-1, with 7 bases matching TRBD1. Losses at the gene ends were 5 bases for V and 4 bases for J; bases not matched to a gene: 16. Germline V gene lookup returns CDR1 SGHNT and CDR2 YENEEA. The CDR3 contains 17 residues. The CDR3 bases are TGTGCCAGCAGCGCCCCGAGACAGGGCCCGGAGGGCACTGAAGCTTTCTTT. This codes for CASSAPRQGPEGTEAFF.

The chain combines TRBV28 with TRBJ1-5; no reliable D call. The V gene's germline CDR1 is MDHEN and CDR2 SYDVKM. The ends were cut back, 6 bases at V and 5 bases at J, with 17 bases in the middle. CDR3 size: 15 residues. Here the CDR3 reads CASRRTSSFYQPQHF. The DNA of the CDR3 is TGTGCCAGCAGACGGACTTCATCTTTTTATCAGCCCCAGCATTTT.

The chain recombines TRBV5-4 with TRBJ2-2; D unclear. Per germline, CDR1 SGHNT and CDR2 YYREEE (reference sequence). Trimming stripped 4 bases from V and 6 bases from J, with 7 bases between. The CDR3 extends over 12 amino acids. CDR3 loop: CASSTIAGELFF. The CDR3 region has the DNA TGTGCCAGCAGCACCATTGCCGGGGAGCTGTTTTTT.

This sequence joins TRBV7-2 and TRBJ2-7; D is undetermined. The CDR3 spans 13 residues. V lost 5 bases to trimming and J lost 3 bases, with 11 bases between them. Germline V CDR1 and CDR2: SGHTA, FQGNSA. This CDR3 is CASSRNQDYEQYF. The CDR3 nucleotides are TGTGCCAGCAGCCGCAATCAGGACTACGAGCAGTACTTC.

CDR3 protein: CASSSGTSPYNEQFF. CDR3 DNA sequence: TGTGCCAGCAGCTCTGGGACTTCCCCCTACAATGAGCAGTTCTTC. The chain employs TRBV7-6 and TRBJ2-1, with D maybe TRBD2 (6 bases). The V end was cut by 4 bases, the J end by 2 bases, with 12 bases between. This CDR3 has 15 amino acids. Germline assignment: CDR1 SGHVS and CDR2 FNYEAQ.

V is TRBV29-1 and J is TRBJ2-2, with D tentatively TRBD2 (5 bases). V gave up 4 bases and J gave up 2 bases, with 8 bases separating them. Germline loops: CDR1 SQVTM, CDR2 ANQGSEA. The CDR3 has 13 amino acids. CDR3 in amino acids: CSVGTYNTGELFF. The CDR3 DNA reads as TGCAGCGTTGGGACTTACAACACCGGGGAGCTGTTTTTT.

This sequence joins TRBV6-1 and TRBJ1-2; tentative D call: TRBD1 (5 bases). CDR1 is MNHNS and CDR2 is SASEGT in the germline V gene. Trimming left V 7 bases short and J 8 bases short, with 20 bases between. The CDR3 is 14 residues long. In nucleotides, the CDR3 is TGTGCCAGCACCGAAGGATCACCACGGGACGGCTACACCTTC. It translates to CASTEGSPRDGYTF.

This clone showed up just once. The rearrangement links TRBV19 to TRBJ1-2; no reliable D call. CDR1 and CDR2 from the germline V gene are LNHDA and SQIVND (reference sequence). This CDR3 is 13 amino acids long. V was pared by 10 bases and J by 2 bases, with 14 bases between. The chain's CDR3 is CAITNPGNYGYTF. The CDR3 DNA sequence: TGTGCCATTACTAATCCGGGAAACTATGGCTACACCTTC. Supplemented by reference TRBV19 and TRBJ1-2, the full variable domain reads DGGITQSPKYLFRKEGQNVTLSCEQNLNHDAMYWYRQDPGQGLRLIYYSQIVNDFQKGDIAEGYSVSREKKESFPLTVTSAQKNPTAFYLCAITNPGNYGYTFGSGTRLTVV.

The V and J genes are TRBV29-1 and TRBJ2-1, with 8 bases that match TRBD2. This CDR3 has 14 amino acids. The germline gives CDR1 SQVTM, CDR2 ANQGSEA. Germline trimming cut 0 bases from V and 5 bases from J; bases unmatched to any gene: 3. The CDR3 DNA is TGCAGCGTTGAAGAGACTAGCGCCAACAATGAGCAGTTCTTC. It codes for CSVEETSANNEQFF.

The gene calls are TRBV6-1 and TRBJ2-1; TRBD2 agrees at 11 bases. The CDR3 contains 15 residues. CDR1 and CDR2 from the germline V gene are MNHNS and SASEGT. J lost 10 bases, V lost 6 bases, and 11 bases had no gene match. This chain's CDR3 is CASSTLAGVPIEQFF. CDR3 nucleotide sequence: TGTGCCAGCAGCACACTAGCGGGAGTCCCTATCGAGCAGTTCTTC.

This clone has more than one count but fewer than ten. The chain has TRBV28 and TRBJ2-4; no firm D call. The CDR3 is 15 amino acids. The V and J ends lost 6 bases and 1 base respectively, with 13 bases between them. CDR1 and CDR2 (germline): MDHEN, SYDVKM. CDR3 coding DNA: TGTGCCAGCAGCGAGATAGAAGGGGCCAAAAACATTCAGTACTTC. This gives the protein CASSEIEGAKNIQYF.

The chain joins TRBV27 to TRBJ2-7; D is ambiguous. The CDR3 has 17 amino acids. V was clipped by 8 bases and J by 1 base, with 24 bases between them. Germline CDR1 MNHEY, CDR2 SMNVEV (reference sequence). The CDR3 DNA sequence: TGTGCCAGCTCCGCCGCGACCAATTTATTCCTGTCCTACGAGCAGTACTTC. Translated, it gives CASSAATNLFLSYEQYF.

This clone was detected a few times. The V call is TRBV4-1, the J call TRBJ1-4; 9 nucleotides align to TRBD1. With 3 bases clipped from V and 14 bases from J, the junction kept 4 bases outside the gene matches. CDR3 length: 12 amino acids. Germline loops: CDR1 MGHRA, CDR2 YSYEKL. The CDR3 nucleotides read TGCGCCAGCAGCCATAGGACAGGGGACCTGTTTTTT. Translation gives CASSHRTGDLFF.

CDR3 nucleotides: TGTGCCAGTAGTAACCCGGAGAGACTAGCGTTACAGGGGTACAATGAGCAGTTCTTC. Translated, it gives CASSNPERLALQGYNEQFF. The chain uses TRBV19 and TRBJ2-1; D perhaps matches TRBD2 (8 bases). V dropped 4 bases and J dropped 4 bases, with 26 bases sitting between them. Per the germline V gene, CDR1 is LNHDA and CDR2 is SQIVND (reference sequence). The CDR3 covers 19 residues.